This is a list of T cell receptor beta chains from one sample in a study of blood T cell repertoires in COVID-19. Clones were sequenced by immunoSEQ multiplex PCR, and TCRdb holds only the in-frame ones, with some missing. This sample has approximately 210,000 clones, with 82% found just once. Source material: peripheral blood. Every receptor here comes from a woman in her 40s with acute or convalescent COVID-19. Both conserved end residues are trimmed from each CDR3. D genes are given only for firm matches.

TRBV28,-,ASRAGGGAGYT
TRBV20-1,-,SASRSGKSYEQY
TRBV7-2,-,ASSLRELTEAF
TRBV6-5,-,ASNIGIPNTGELF
TRBV6-6,TRBD1,ASSYETGVAGNTIY
TRBV13,TRBD1,ASSATPGGYGYT
TRBV27,TRBD2,ASSHKAGGYEQY
TRBV6-1,TRBD2,ASSFSGRSSYEQY
TRBV5-1,-,ASSPERDTQY
TRBV29-1,TRBD2,SVAWAGGVNEQF
TRBV6-5,-,ASSYRGWGYT
TRBV6-6,TRBD1,ASRGGGFLYEQY
TRBV2,-,ASILRAYQETQY
TRBV10-1,-,ASSYQGPNTGELF
TRBV7-6,TRBD1,ASTPQGVVTEAF
TRBV5-4,TRBD2,ASSSVGTSASLGTDTQY
TRBV5-1,TRBD1,ASSSTGTALYEQY
TRBV29-1,-,SVWVQENLG
TRBV21-1,-,ASSSIGQGREKNTGELF
TRBV4-2,-,ASSPPGVNEQF
TRBV2,-,ASKAHTNYGYT
TRBV3-1/TRBV3-2,-,ASSPRQFMNTEAF